The 11 T cell receptor beta chains presented below share a single source sample, sequenced in a study of shared clonotypes between healthy human individuals. Produced via immunoSEQ multiplex PCR; TCRdb's table is partial and in-frame only. The sample lists about 1 million clones, around three quarters occurring once. Sequencing input: memory CD4+ T cells from PBMCs. Subset given: CD45RA-negative fraction. The receptors shown here come from a man aged 18 to 29 in good health. Some clones in this sample may be carry-over from other donors' samples.

This clone was counted a single time. The V and J genes are TRBV5-6 and TRBJ2-1, with D perhaps matching TRBD1 (7 bases). CDR3 length equals 15 residues. Germline V gene data show CDR1 as SGHDT and CDR2 as YYEEEE. The V gene lost 3 bases and the J gene lost 5 bases, with 15 bases spanning the gap. Here the CDR3 DNA reads TGTGCCAGCAGCTACCAGCCCAGGGGGGACAATGAGCAGTTCTTC. Protein sequence: CASSYQPRGDNEQFF.

V and J are TRBV6-1 and TRBJ2-1; no definite D call. Trimming took 1 base from V and 5 from J, leaving 12 bases between them. The CDR3 covers 15 residues. Germline values: CDR1 MNHNS, CDR2 SASEGT. The CDR3 reads CASSEGTQHNNEQFF. CDR3 nucleotides: TGTGCCAGCAGTGAAGGGACCCAACACAACAATGAGCAGTTCTTC.

This clone was seen only a few times. The chain links TRBV30 to TRBJ2-5; 9 bases agree with TRBD1. The CDR3 has 16 residues. Germline trimming cut 0 bases from V and 2 bases from J; bases unmatched to any gene: 7. Looked up from germline, CDR1 is GTSNPN and CDR2 is SVGIG (reference sequence). The CDR3 sequence is CAWSVQTGGGQETQYF. In DNA form, the CDR3 reads TGTGCCTGGAGTGTACAGACAGGGGGTGGTCAAGAGACCCAGTACTTC. The variable domain in full, completed from reference TRBV30 and TRBJ2-5, reads SQTIHQWPATLVQPVGSPLSLECTVEGTSNPNLYWYRQAAGRGLQLLFYSVGIGQISSEVPQNLSASRPQDRQFILSSKKLLLSDSGFYLCAWSVQTGGGQETQYFGPGTRLLVL.

The rearrangement joins TRBV7-9 to TRBJ2-1, with 9 nucleotides matching TRBD1. This CDR3 spans 15 amino acids. CDR1 is SEHNR, CDR2 FQNEAQ, per germline (reference sequence). The junction had 8 bases not matched to a gene; V was cut back by 4 bases and J by 7 bases. The DNA of the CDR3 is TGTGCCAGCAGCTCAAGGGACAGGGTTGGGAATGAGCAGTTCTTC. This translates into CASSSRDRVGNEQFF.

The rearrangement links TRBV11-2 to TRBJ2-7; D is perhaps TRBD1 (5 bases). Germline V CDR1 and CDR2: SGHAT, FQNNGV. The CDR3 runs 13 residues. V lost 3 bases to trimming and J lost 3 bases, with 9 bases between them. CDR3 DNA: TGTGCCAGCAGCTTGGGGCAAAACTACGAGCAGTACTTC. Translation: CASSLGQNYEQYF.

J is TRBJ2-2 and V is TRBV28; the D call may be TRBD1 or TRBD2 (5 bases each). Germline lookup yields CDR1 MDHEN and CDR2 SYDVKM. The CDR3 is 15 amino acids. V was clipped by 11 bases and J by 0 bases, with 16 bases between them. This CDR3 reads CAARGGPSNTGELFF. CDR3 sequence (DNA): TGTGCCGCCCGGGGCGGGCCGTCGAACACCGGGGAGCTGTTTTTT.

The chain carries TRBV14 and TRBJ2-1; a weak D match, TRBD2 (5 bases). The CDR3 consists of 15 residues. Germline assignment: CDR1 SGHDN and CDR2 FVKESK. Between the trimmed V and J ends, which lost 1 base and 0 bases, there was a span of 7 bases. The CDR3 DNA follows: TGTGCCAGCAGCCAAGGGAGGAGCTCCTACAATGAGCAGTTCTTC. Amino acid sequence: CASSQGRSSYNEQFF. The full variable domain, in which reference TRBV14 and TRBJ2-1 provide the parts outside the CDR3, is EAGVTQFPSHSVIEKGQTVTLRCDPISGHDNLYWYRRVMGKEIKFLLHFVKESKQDESGMPNNRFLAERTGGTYSTLKVQPAELEDSGVYFCASSQGRSSYNEQFFGPGTRLTVL.

The V and J genes are TRBV2 and TRBJ2-1; maybe TRBD2 (6 bases). Trimming left V 5 bases short and J 3 bases short, with 8 bases between. The CDR3 consists of 13 residues. CDR1 is SNHLY and CDR2 is FYNNEI in the germline V gene. The CDR3 spells CASSRTNYNEQFF. As DNA, the CDR3 is TGTGCCAGCAGTAGGACTAACTACAATGAGCAGTTCTTC.

The rearrangement uses TRBV7-8 and TRBJ1-1; D remains ambiguous. V lost 1 base, J lost 1 base, and 7 bases lay in between. CDR1 SGHVS and CDR2 FQNEAQ come from the germline V gene. There are 14 residues in the CDR3. The CDR3 nucleotides read TGTGCCAGCAGCTTAGAGTTCCCGAACACTGAAGCTTTCTTT. Translation gives CASSLEFPNTEAFF.

This chain uses TRBV28 with TRBJ2-7; D is undetermined. Germline-derived CDR1 and CDR2 are MDHEN and SYDVKM. This CDR3 comprises 15 residues. V was shortened by 3 bases and J by 0 bases, with 12 bases between the two germline ends. The DNA of the CDR3 is TGTGCCAGCAGTTTTTTCAGGCGGAGCTCCTACGAGCAGTACTTC. It is translated as CASSFFRRSSYEQYF.

The chain uses TRBV28 and TRBJ2-2; 7 nucleotides line up with TRBD1. Germline CDR1 reads MDHEN; CDR2 reads SYDVKM. Trimming at V came to 5 bases and at J to 4 bases, leaving 10 bases not matched to a gene. The CDR3 runs 16 residues. CDR3: CASSLRQGSGTGELFF. CDR3 in DNA: TGTGCCAGCAGTCTAAGACAGGGATCCGGCACCGGGGAGCTGTTTTTT.